These 30 T cell receptor beta chains came from one sample sequenced in a study of graft-versus-host responses after intestinal transplantation. The protocol was immunoSEQ multiplex PCR, while the TCRdb copy is restricted to in-frame clones and leaves out a portion. In the table there are about 100,000 clones, roughly 90% of which are singletons. These receptors are not linked to any known antigen. Sequences were derived from unstimulated CD4+ T cells sorted from spleen or lymph node cells, sampled before transplant. The origin of the receptors is a human donor who was the organ donor for an intestinal transplant.

This sequence joins TRBV11-2 and TRBJ2-7; no reliable D call. Germline V gene data show CDR1 as SGHAT and CDR2 as FQNNGV. The CDR3 consists of 15 residues. Trimming shortened V by 1 base and J by 3 bases, and 13 bases separated the two germline ends. As DNA, the CDR3 is TGTGCCAGCAGCTTAGTTCAGAAACCTAGCTACGAGCAGTACTTC. Translating gives CASSLVQKPSYEQYF. Drawing the rest from reference TRBV11-2 and TRBJ2-7, the complete variable domain is EAGVAQSPRYKIIEKRQSVAFWCNPISGHATLYWYQQILGQGPKLLIQFQNNGVVDDSQLPKDRFSAERLKGVDSTLKIQPAKLEDSAVYLCASSLVQKPSYEQYFGPGTRLTVT.

The chain employs TRBV2 and TRBJ2-3, with D perhaps TRBD1 (7 bases). Looked up from germline, CDR1 is SNHLY and CDR2 is FYNNEI. The CDR3 sequence is 16 residues long. V was pared by 2 bases and J by 4 bases, with 16 bases between. CDR3 sequence: CASSEMVGGGADTQYF. DNA for the CDR3: TGTGCCAGCAGTGAAATGGTAGGAGGGGGCGCAGATACGCAGTATTTT. The full variable domain, in which reference TRBV2 and TRBJ2-3 provide the parts outside the CDR3, is EPEVTQTPSHQVTQMGQEVILRCVPISNHLYFYWYRQILGQKVEFLVSFYNNEISEKSEIFDDQFSVERPDGSNFTLKIRSTKLEDSAMYFCASSEMVGGGADTQYFGPGTRLTVL.

This chain joins TRBV9 and TRBJ2-7; TRBD2 aligns across 10 bases. From germline, CDR1 is SGDLS and CDR2 YYNGEE. CDR3 length equals 14 residues. The V gene end was trimmed by 0 bases and the J gene end by 7 bases; junction bases not matched to a gene: 4. Here the CDR3 DNA reads TGTGCCAGCAGCGTAGCTCTGACTAGCGGGGAGCAGTACTTC. It encodes CASSVALTSGEQYF.

This chain connects TRBV30 to TRBJ2-4, with D tentatively TRBD2 (5 bases). Germline V gene data show CDR1 as GTSNPN and CDR2 as SVGIG (reference sequence). Trimming left V 8 bases short and J 9 bases short, with 17 bases between. This CDR3 comprises 12 residues. CDR3 in DNA: TGTGCCGCGGCCGGGCCTACTAGCATTCAGTACTTC. Protein sequence: CAAAGPTSIQYF.

The V call is TRBV19, the J call TRBJ1-6; maybe TRBD1 (5 bases). This CDR3 is built from 14 residues. V was cut by 9 bases and J by 7 bases, with 16 bases left in between. CDR1 is LNHDA, CDR2 SQIVND, per germline (reference sequence). The DNA of the CDR3 is TGTGCCAGCGCAAGCGGCGGGGCCAATTCACCCCTCCACTTT. Its protein is CASASGGANSPLHF. The full variable domain, in which reference TRBV19 and TRBJ1-6 provide the parts outside the CDR3, is DGGITQSPKYLFRKEGQNVTLSCEQNLNHDAMYWYRQDPGQGLRLIYYSQIVNDFQKGDIAEGYSVSREKKESFPLTVTSAQKNPTAFYLCASASGGANSPLHFGNGTRLTVT.

This rearrangement joins TRBV28 to TRBJ1-6; D remains ambiguous. The germline V and J ends were trimmed by 5 bases and 0 bases, with 11 bases remaining between them. In germline, CDR1 is MDHEN, CDR2 SYDVKM. The CDR3 spans 16 residues. The CDR3 region has the DNA TGTGCCAGCAGTCCCCTAGGGAGCTCCTATAATTCACCCCTCCACTTT. It yields the protein CASSPLGSSYNSPLHF.

The J gene is TRBJ2-7, the V gene TRBV19; 10 nucleotides line up with TRBD1. The CDR3 is 13 amino acids. The germline gives CDR1 LNHDA, CDR2 SQIVND (reference sequence). The ends lost 6 bases at V and 6 bases at J; junction bases unmatched: 5. Written as DNA, the CDR3 is TGTGCCAGTAGCGGACAGGGGGGATCCGAGCAGTACTTC. This gives the protein CASSGQGGSEQYF.

This clone was detected only a few times. This chain links TRBV6-6 with TRBJ2-1; D is undetermined. Deletions cut 0 bases from V and 5 bases from J, with 5 bases between. The CDR3 has 13 residues. Per germline, CDR1 MNHNY and CDR2 SVGAGI (reference sequence). CDR3 sequence: CASSYSKDNEQFF. The CDR3 coding sequence is TGTGCCAGCAGTTACTCGAAGGACAATGAGCAGTTCTTC.

This chain links TRBV5-1 with TRBJ2-5; 7 nucleotides agree with TRBD2. The CDR3 totals 16 residues. Per germline, CDR1 SGHRS and CDR2 YFSETQ. V lost 4 bases to trimming and J lost 9 bases; unmatched junction nucleotides: 18. The CDR3 region is CASSPGVTSPAEAQYF. In DNA, the CDR3 is TGCGCCAGCAGCCCTGGGGTGACTAGCCCGGCCGAGGCCCAGTACTTC.

The rearrangement uses TRBV6-8 and TRBJ2-1; the match to TRBD1 covers 8 bases. V lost 4 bases and J lost 8; bases outside the gene matches: 1. Germline V lookup: CDR1 MNHGY, CDR2 SAAAGT. The CDR3 covers 12 residues. The CDR3 bases are TGTGCCAGCAGTTCGGACAGGGATGAGCAGTTCTTC. This gives the protein CASSSDRDEQFF.

The chain couples TRBV20-1 to TRBJ2-3; the D gene is possibly TRBD1 (5 bases). The ends were cut back, 6 bases at V and 5 bases at J, with 9 bases in the middle. The CDR3 contains 11 residues. The V gene's germline CDR1 is DFQATT and CDR2 SNEGSKA (reference sequence). The CDR3 sequence: CSAGPRDTQYF. CDR3 DNA sequence: TGCAGTGCGGGGCCAAGAGATACGCAGTATTTT.

The chain couples TRBV9 to TRBJ2-7; possibly TRBD1 for D (5 bases). The CDR3 contains 16 residues. In germline, CDR1 is SGDLS, CDR2 YYNGEE. V gave up 0 bases and J gave up 4 bases, with 17 bases separating them. The CDR3 loop is CASSVAPTDVGYEQYF. The CDR3 DNA is TGTGCCAGCAGCGTAGCCCCGACAGACGTTGGATACGAGCAGTACTTC.

This chain uses TRBV5-1 with TRBJ2-5; D unresolved. Matching the DNA end better, TRBJ2-7 makes the J call doubtful. The germline CDR1 and CDR2 sequences are SGHRS and YFSETQ. CDR3 length: 14 residues. The CDR3 coding sequence is TGCGCCAGCAGCTTGAACGTGGGGTCGGCCGAGCAGTACTTC. Translated: CASSLNVGSAEQYF.

There are a few counts of this clone. This sequence joins TRBV18 and TRBJ2-3, with 8 nucleotides matching TRBD2. Germline CDR1 is KGHSH and CDR2 is LQKENI. The CDR3 is made up of 17 amino acids. J gave up 3 bases and V 3 bases, and 11 bases lay outside the gene matches. CDR3 amino acids: CASSPPSRGGSTDTQYF. As DNA, the CDR3 is TGTGCCAGCTCACCCCCGAGCCGGGGGGGTTCGACAGATACGCAGTATTTT.

The chain combines TRBV2 with TRBJ1-1, with 9 bases that match TRBD1. Losses at the gene ends were 8 bases for V and 5 bases for J; bases not matched to a gene: 6. CDR1 SNHLY and CDR2 FYNNEI come from the germline V gene. The CDR3 is 13 residues long. CDR3 DNA: TGTGCCAGCCTCGGACAGGGGTGGACTGAAGCTTTCTTT. This codes for CASLGQGWTEAFF.

The chain is built from TRBV4-1 and TRBJ1-6; a weak D match, TRBD1 (5 bases). Germline V gene data show CDR1 as MGHRA and CDR2 as YSYEKL. This CDR3 spans 14 amino acids. Trimming stripped 2 bases from V and 9 bases from J, with 11 bases between. CDR3 region: CASSQIGGISPLHF. CDR3 bases: TGCGCCAGCAGCCAAATTGGGGGGATTTCACCCCTCCACTTT.

The chain employs TRBV7-2 and TRBJ1-5; TRBD1 might be the D (6 bases). From germline, CDR1 is SGHTA and CDR2 FQGNSA. The V end lost 4 bases, the J end lost 6 bases, and 10 bases lay between the germline ends. This CDR3 comprises 13 residues. The CDR3 region has the DNA TGTGCCAGCAGCTGGGACATTCGTCAGCCCCAGCATTTT. Translation: CASSWDIRQPQHF.

The chain recombines TRBV7-9 with TRBJ2-6; unclear D gene. Germline-derived CDR1 and CDR2 are SEHNR and FQNEAQ (reference sequence). The V gene lost 1 base and the J gene lost 0 bases, with 7 bases spanning the gap. This CDR3 region has 16 residues. The CDR3 region is CASSLGVSSGANVLTF. In DNA, the CDR3 is TGTGCCAGCAGCTTAGGTGTATCCTCTGGGGCCAACGTCCTGACTTTC.

This clone occurred a few times. The CDR3 region is CASSVEWSYEQYF. In DNA, the CDR3 is TGTGCCAGCAGCGTAGAATGGAGCTATGAGCAGTACTTC. The J gene is TRBJ2-7, the V gene TRBV5-8; D call uncertain. The germline V gene has CDR1 SGHTS and CDR2 YDEGEE. The CDR3 is made up of 13 amino acids. V dropped 4 bases and J dropped 7 bases, with 15 bases sitting between them. Supplemented by reference TRBV5-8 and TRBJ2-7, the full variable domain reads EAGVTQSPTHLIKTRGQQATLRCSPISGHTSVYWYQQALGLGLQFLLWYDEGEERNRGNFPPRFSGRQFPNYSSELNVNALELEDSALYLCASSVEWSYEQYFGPGTRLTVT.

This rearrangement joins TRBV9 to TRBJ2-7, with a tentative D call TRBD2 (5 bases). This CDR3 is built from 13 residues. V lost 5 bases to trimming and J lost 9 bases, with 18 bases between them. Germline V gene sequence: CDR1 SGDLS, CDR2 YYNGEE. The chain's CDR3 is CASSPYGGSGQYF. CDR3 DNA: TGTGCCAGCAGTCCATATGGAGGTTCTGGGCAGTACTTC.

The CDR3 reads CASSLDRRYTEAFF. As DNA, the CDR3 is TGTGCCAGCAGTCTGGACAGGCGCTACACTGAAGCTTTCTTT. This chain connects TRBV27 to TRBJ1-1; 7 nucleotides line up with TRBD1. Germline CDR1 MNHEY, CDR2 SMNVEV (reference sequence). The CDR3 runs to 14 residues. The trim removed 5 bases at V and 3 bases at J, leaving 6 bases unmatched.

This chain links TRBV30 with TRBJ2-4; 8 nucleotides align to TRBD1. Germline loops: CDR1 GTSNPN, CDR2 SVGIG (reference sequence). V dropped 4 bases and J dropped 5; count of bases not matched to a gene: 7. This CDR3 is built from 14 residues. CDR3 sequence reads: CAWKTGEGQNIQYF. CDR3 DNA sequence: TGTGCCTGGAAGACAGGGGAAGGGCAAAACATTCAGTACTTC.

CDR3 DNA: TGTGCCATCATCGCGGATCAGAAGGCCAACGGTGGCTACACCTTC. Translated, it gives CAIIADQKANGGYTF. The chain recombines TRBV10-3 with TRBJ1-2, with D hard to call. Trimming took off 7 bases at V and 7 bases at J, with 22 bases between the two ends. The CDR3 loop spans 15 amino acids. Germline V gives CDR1 ENHRY, CDR2 SYGVKD.

The rearrangement links TRBV5-1 to TRBJ2-5; the D is unclear. CDR1 and CDR2 from the germline V gene are SGHRS and YFSETQ. This CDR3 comprises 13 residues. Trimming removed 0 bases from V and 4 bases from J, with 7 bases in between. The CDR3 DNA sequence: TGCGCCAGCAGCTTGGGGGTCAGAGAGACCCAGTACTTC. Translation: CASSLGVRETQYF.

The gene calls are TRBV5-1 and TRBJ1-4; 10 positions match TRBD1. There are 14 residues in the CDR3. V gave up 4 bases and J gave up 6 bases; unmatched junction bases: 3. Per the germline V gene, CDR1 is SGHRS and CDR2 is YFSETQ. CDR3 protein: CASSMDRGDEKLFF. In nucleotides, the CDR3 is TGCGCCAGCAGCATGGACAGGGGGGATGAAAAACTGTTTTTT.

This sequence joins TRBV9 and TRBJ2-2, with D possibly being TRBD1 (5 bases). Trimming took off 5 bases at V and 2 bases at J, with 13 bases between the two ends. The CDR3 length is 15 residues. Per the germline V gene, CDR1 is SGDLS and CDR2 is YYNGEE. CDR3 region: CASRRGRANTGELFF. The CDR3 coding sequence is TGTGCCAGCAGAAGGGGCAGGGCTAACACCGGGGAGCTGTTTTTT.

The rearrangement links TRBV10-3 to TRBJ1-4, with TRBD1 matching 7 bases. CDR1 is ENHRY and CDR2 is SYGVKD in the germline V gene. The CDR3 runs 15 residues. After removal of 6 bases from V and 3 bases from J, the junction contained 7 bases not matched to a gene. CDR3 nucleotide sequence: TGTGCCATCAGACGAGGGACAGATGCTAATGAAAAACTGTTTTTT. It codes for CAIRRGTDANEKLFF.

The V gene is TRBV9, the J gene TRBJ2-7; perhaps TRBD2 as D (6 bases). The germline V and J ends were trimmed by 0 bases and 1 base, with 14 bases remaining between them. This CDR3 region has 16 residues. From germline, CDR1 is SGDLS and CDR2 YYNGEE. The CDR3 loop is CASSVAGSPWSYEQYF. The CDR3 DNA is TGTGCCAGCAGCGTAGCCGGGAGCCCGTGGTCCTACGAGCAGTACTTC.

The genes are TRBV2 and TRBJ1-5; D not certain. This CDR3 spans 11 amino acids. Germline V lookup: CDR1 SNHLY, CDR2 FYNNEI. Trimming removed 3 bases at V and 7 bases at J, with 4 bases between. CDR3 nucleotides: TGTGCCAGCAGTGATGAGCAGCCCCAGCATTTT. It yields the protein CASSDEQPQHF.

The J gene is TRBJ1-2, the V gene TRBV6-5; D unresolved. CDR1 and CDR2 (germline): MNHEY, SVGAGI. The CDR3 spans 13 residues. The germline V and J ends were trimmed by 6 bases and 3 bases, with 11 bases remaining between them. The CDR3 DNA reads TGTGCCAGCAGCCGTGATCCGGACTATGGCTACACCTTC. Residues: CASSRDPDYGYTF.